These 8 T cell receptor beta chains share one sample of origin, sequenced in a study of graft-versus-host responses after intestinal transplantation. These TCRs' antigens remain unknown. Sequenced by immunoSEQ multiplex PCR; TCRdb stores in-frame clones only, minus some. The sample lists 90,000 to 150,000 clones; approximately 92% were seen once. The sample in question was unstimulated CD4+ T cells sorted from spleen or lymph node cells, obtained before intestinal transplant. All receptors derive from a human donor who received an intestinal transplant.

The chain uses TRBV2 and TRBJ2-2; tentatively, D is TRBD1 (6 bases). The germline V gene has CDR1 SNHLY and CDR2 FYNNEI. The CDR3 has 15 residues. The V end lost 3 bases, the J end lost 1 base, and 9 bases lay between the germline ends. The CDR3 DNA sequence: TGTGCCAGCAGTGATTGGGGGCTGAACACCGGGGAGCTGTTTTTT. Protein: CASSDWGLNTGELFF. The variable domain in full, with the rest retrieved from reference TRBV2 and TRBJ2-2, is EPEVTQTPSHQVTQMGQEVILRCVPISNHLYFYWYRQILGQKVEFLVSFYNNEISEKSEIFDDQFSVERPDGSNFTLKIRSTKLEDSAMYFCASSDWGLNTGELFFGEGSRLTVL.

The V gene is TRBV6-5, the J gene TRBJ1-5; TRBD1 might be the D (6 bases). V shed 6 bases and J shed 6 bases, with 15 bases lying between them. Germline CDR1 reads MNHEY; CDR2 reads SVGAGI. The CDR3 extends over 14 amino acids. CDR3 nucleotides: TGTGCCAGCAGGAGGACAGCCGAACCTCAGCCCCAGCATTTT. It translates to CASRRTAEPQPQHF.

The CDR3 bases are TGCAGCGCCTGGATGACTAGCGGGAGGGCCTGGAAGTTATCCTACAATGAGCAGTTCTTC. Residues: CSAWMTSGRAWKLSYNEQFF. This rearrangement joins TRBV29-1 to TRBJ2-1; TRBD2 matches at 14 bases. The length of the CDR3 is 20 residues. V dropped 7 bases and J dropped 1; count of bases not matched to a gene: 18. CDR1 SQVTM and CDR2 ANQGSEA come from the germline V gene.

V and J are TRBV7-2 and TRBJ1-1; 7 bases align to TRBD1. Per the germline V gene, CDR1 is SGHTA and CDR2 is FQGNSA. V was pared by 1 base and J by 6 bases, with 5 bases of the junction left unmatched. CDR3 size: 14 residues. CDR3 amino acids: CASSLVWDSPEAFF. The CDR3 bases are TGTGCCAGCAGCTTAGTATGGGACAGCCCTGAAGCTTTCTTT.

The V gene is TRBV28, the J gene TRBJ2-2; possible D gene TRBD1, 6 bases. The CDR3 has 15 amino acids. Trimming took 2 bases from V and 5 from J, leaving 12 bases between them. In germline, CDR1 is MDHEN, CDR2 SYDVKM. The CDR3 protein is CASSLAPGVTGELFF. CDR3 coding DNA: TGTGCCAGCAGTTTAGCTCCAGGGGTTACCGGGGAGCTGTTTTTT.

V is TRBV7-8 and J is TRBJ2-2, with TRBD2 matching over 15 bases. From germline, CDR1 is SGHVS and CDR2 FQNEAQ. There are 16 residues in the CDR3. V lost 5 bases and J lost 7; bases outside the gene matches: 5. The CDR3 spells CASSTRGLAGGGELFF. CDR3 sequence (DNA): TGTGCCAGCAGCACGAGGGGACTAGCGGGAGGCGGGGAGCTGTTTTTT.

The chain carries TRBV30 and TRBJ2-2; 10 nucleotides line up with TRBD2. The length of the CDR3 is 15 residues. Germline assignment: CDR1 GTSNPN and CDR2 SVGIG (reference sequence). Trimming at V came to 1 base and at J to 1 base, leaving 0 bases not matched to a gene. As DNA, the CDR3 is TGTGCCTGGAGTGGACTAGCGGGGAACACCGGGGAGCTGTTTTTT. Encoded protein: CAWSGLAGNTGELFF.

The J gene is TRBJ1-2, the V gene TRBV5-1; 7 nucleotides line up with TRBD1. The germline V gene encodes CDR1 SGHRS and CDR2 YFSETQ. The trim removed 1 base at V and 8 bases at J, leaving 5 bases unmatched. The CDR3 spans 13 residues. The CDR3 region has the DNA TGCGCCAGCAGCTTGATAGGGGGCAGAGGCTACACCTTC. It is translated as CASSLIGGRGYTF.